One and the same sample provided the 10 T cell receptor beta chains below, sequenced in a study of human T cells and chemical hapten exposure. Described time point: pre-sensitization, week 0. The treatment here: therapeutic diphenylcyclopropenone sensitization with weekly scalp DPC. One entry per CDR3 protein results from TCRdb running MiXCR on the RACE reads. Counted here are under 400,000 distinct CDR3 sequences, 5% to 6.5% occurring once; the ten biggest clones make up around 2.6%. This specimen was whole blood, taken in connection with sensitization to the hapten diphenylcyclopropenone (DPC). The receptors derive from a woman in her 50s with alopecia areata. Some clones in this sample may be carry-over from other donors' samples.

Many counts were recorded for this clonotype. The CDR3 loop is CASSYLQSNNSPLHF. The CDR3 nucleotides are TGTGCCAGCAGTTACCTACAGTCTAATAATTCACCCCTCCACTTT. This chain uses TRBV6-5 with TRBJ1-6, with D uncertain. The CDR3 has 15 residues. Germline V gene lookup returns CDR1 MNHEY and CDR2 SVGAGI. Trimming cost V 2 bases and J 5 bases, with 10 bases left between them.

The CDR3 DNA sequence: TGTGCCAGCAGTTTAGGCGCTCTAGCGGTCTACAATGAGCAGTTCTTC. Translated: CASSLGALAVYNEQFF. The rearrangement links TRBV12-3 or TRBV12-4 to TRBJ2-1; 7 nucleotides agree with TRBD2. The CDR3 spans 16 residues. Trimming removed 1 base from V and 3 bases from J; junction bases left unmatched: 6.

In this sample, this clonotype turned up many times. The genes are TRBV4-1 and TRBJ1-2, with 7 bases matching TRBD1. The CDR3 extends over 15 amino acids. V trimming: 1 base; J trimming: 1 base; junction bases outside the gene matches: 3. Germline loops: CDR1 MGHRA, CDR2 YSYEKL. CDR3 coding DNA: TGCGCCAGCAGCCAAGTGGGACAGATTAACTATGGCTACACCTTC. The encoded protein is CASSQVGQINYGYTF.

In its sample, this clonotype was seen many times. This rearrangement joins TRBV12-3 or TRBV12-4 to TRBJ2-3; D unclear. This CDR3 has 11 amino acids. With 6 bases removed from V and 6 bases from J, the gap between germline ends came to 7 bases. CDR3 DNA: TGTGCCAGCAGGGAGTATGATACGCAGTATTTT. Translating gives CASREYDTQYF.

The sample holds a few counts of this clonotype. V gene TRBV5-1 combines with J gene TRBJ1-1; D uncertain. V was cut by 4 bases and J by 4 bases, with 11 bases left in between. CDR3 size: 13 residues. In germline, CDR1 is SGHRS, CDR2 YFSETQ. In nucleotides, the CDR3 is TGCGCCAGCAGCCCGCGGGCCTCCACTGAAGCTTTCTTT. It yields the protein CASSPRASTEAFF. Full variable domain (rest looked up from reference TRBV5-1 and TRBJ1-1): KAGVTQTPRYLIKTRGQQVTLSCSPISGHRSVSWYQQTPGQGLQFLFEYFSETQRNKGNFPGRFSGRQFSNSRSEMNVSTLELGDSALYLCASSPRASTEAFFGQGTRLTVV.

The sample holds many counts of this clonotype. V gene TRBV5-1 combines with J gene TRBJ2-2, with a weak D call TRBD1 (6 bases). V was cut by 0 bases and J by 4 bases, with 10 bases left in between. The CDR3 covers 15 residues. The germline V gene has CDR1 SGHRS and CDR2 YFSETQ. CDR3 in amino acids: CASSLDDRPTGELFF. DNA of the CDR3: TGCGCCAGCAGCTTGGATGACAGGCCCACCGGGGAGCTGTTTTTT. The full variable domain, in which reference TRBV5-1 and TRBJ2-2 provide the parts outside the CDR3, is KAGVTQTPRYLIKTRGQQVTLSCSPISGHRSVSWYQQTPGQGLQFLFEYFSETQRNKGNFPGRFSGRQFSNSRSEMNVSTLELGDSALYLCASSLDDRPTGELFFGEGSRLTVL.

This clonotype was seen only a few times. The chain couples TRBV3-1 to TRBJ1-6; TRBD1 might be the D (6 bases). The germline V gene has CDR1 LGHDT and CDR2 YNNKEL (reference sequence). Trimming cost V 4 bases and J 3 bases, with 10 bases left between them. CDR3 length equals 15 residues. The CDR3 sequence is CASSLVDSYNSPLHF. DNA of the CDR3: TGTGCCAGCAGCCTCGTGGACAGCTATAATTCACCCCTCCACTTT. The full variable domain, completed using reference TRBV3-1 and TRBJ1-6, is DTAVSQTPKYLVTQMGNDKSIKCEQNLGHDTMYWYKQDSKKFLKIMFSYNNKELIINETVPNRFSPKSPDKAHLNLHINSLELGDSAVYFCASSLVDSYNSPLHFGNGTRLTVT.

This clonotype has ten or more counts. V usage is TRBV7-3 and J usage is TRBJ2-2; 8 bases map to TRBD2. Germline CDR1 is SGHTA and CDR2 is FQGTGA. The CDR3 has 15 residues. J lost 4 bases, V lost 3 bases, and 4 bases had no gene match. This CDR3 is CASSLDSGATGELFF. CDR3 nucleotides: TGTGCCAGCAGCTTGGATAGCGGGGCCACCGGGGAGCTGTTTTTT.

The rearrangement joins TRBV5-1 to TRBJ1-2; 10 bases fit TRBD1. Germline assignment: CDR1 SGHRS and CDR2 YFSETQ. The CDR3 has 15 residues. V shed 0 bases and J 8 bases; nucleotides not matched to a gene: 7. CDR3 DNA sequence: TGCGCCAGCAGCTTGGGCGGGACAGGGGTACGCGGCTACACCTTC. Translating gives CASSLGGTGVRGYTF.

This clonotype was seen at least ten times. This chain links TRBV5-6 with TRBJ2-7; D unclear. Per the germline V gene, CDR1 is SGHDT and CDR2 is YYEEEE. Trimming pared 3 bases from V and 3 bases from J, leaving 16 bases between. The CDR3 length is 15 residues. The CDR3 region has the DNA TGTGCCAGCAGCTATTGGGGTACCGCTTTCTACGAGCAGTACTTC. Translating gives CASSYWGTAFYEQYF.